The 7 T cell receptor beta chains below all came from one sample that was sequenced in a study of early T cells in non-severe SARS-CoV-2 infection (dated by TCRdb to about 2021). Libraries came from 5' RACE. The instrument given in TCRdb is NextSeq 500. TCRdb redid the processing of the public reads, applying fastp at Q25 and MiXCR, and retained in-frame beta chains. Merged by CDR3 protein, the rows form single entries marked with the most common genes and DNA. Within this sample are fewer than 65,000 distinct CDR3 sequences, with 5% to 6.5% of them counted one time only. 3% to 4% of the sample lies in the top ten. Sequenced material: whole blood, taken at baseline. Receptor source: an adult who was a healthcare worker with PCR-confirmed SARS-CoV-2 infection or an uninfected control (not recorded which).

This clonotype was seen more than once but under ten times. The V and J genes are TRBV28 and TRBJ1-5; possible D gene TRBD1, 6 bases. Germline V gene data show CDR1 as MDHEN and CDR2 as SYDVKM. V dropped 4 bases and J dropped 0 bases, with 13 bases sitting between them. CDR3 length: 16 residues. For the CDR3, the DNA is TGTGCCAGCAGTTCAGACAGGACATATAGCAATCAGCCCCAGCATTTT. Encoded protein: CASSSDRTYSNQPQHF.

This clonotype has a count of ten or more. V is TRBV5-4 and J is TRBJ2-3; D is possibly TRBD1 (6 bases). Trimming took off 4 bases at V and 4 bases at J, with 13 bases between the two ends. Germline V gives CDR1 SGHNT, CDR2 YYREEE (reference sequence). CDR3 length equals 14 residues. CDR3 sequence: CASSLRTASDTQYF. DNA for the CDR3: TGTGCCAGCAGCCTGCGGACAGCCTCAGATACGCAGTATTTT.

This clonotype occurred many times. The rearrangement joins TRBV20-1 to TRBJ1-1, with D tentatively TRBD1 (6 bases). Trimming cost V 0 bases and J 4 bases, with 12 bases left between them. This CDR3 contains 14 residues. Germline lookup yields CDR1 DFQATT and CDR2 SNEGSKA (reference sequence). The CDR3 protein is CSARDKGRGTEAFF. In DNA form, the CDR3 reads TGCAGTGCTAGAGATAAGGGCAGGGGCACTGAAGCTTTCTTT.

There are many counts of this clonotype. V usage is TRBV5-1 and J usage is TRBJ2-7, with D perhaps matching TRBD1 or TRBD2 (5 bases each). This CDR3 region has 14 residues. V lost 1 base and J lost 0, with 8 bases in between. CDR1 is SGHRS and CDR2 is YFSETQ in the germline V gene. The CDR3 bases are TGCGCCAGCAGCTTGTGGGACGACTCCTACGAGCAGTACTTC. Amino acids: CASSLWDDSYEQYF. The whole variable domain, filled in from reference TRBV5-1 and TRBJ2-7, reads KAGVTQTPRYLIKTRGQQVTLSCSPISGHRSVSWYQQTPGQGLQFLFEYFSETQRNKGNFPGRFSGRQFSNSRSEMNVSTLELGDSALYLCASSLWDDSYEQYFGPGTRLTVT.

At least ten counts were recorded for this clonotype. The rearrangement uses TRBV4-1 and TRBJ2-7; D might be TRBD2 (6 bases). V lost 5 bases and J lost 3, with 11 bases in between. This CDR3 contains 13 residues. CDR1 is MGHRA, CDR2 YSYEKL, per germline. The CDR3 nucleotides are TGCGCCAGCAGCGCGGGAACCGACTACGAGCAGTACTTC. Translated: CASSAGTDYEQYF.

This clonotype came up many times. The CDR3: CASSSTAFPFPYEQYF. DNA of the CDR3: TGTGCCAGCAGTTCCACAGCATTTCCCTTCCCGTACGAGCAGTACTTC. The genes are TRBV28 and TRBJ2-7; D remains unclear. The germline CDR1 and CDR2 sequences are MDHEN and SYDVKM. Trimming took 4 bases from V and 4 from J, leaving 20 bases between them. The CDR3 extends over 16 amino acids.

This clonotype was counted ten times or more. The rearrangement uses TRBV20-1 and TRBJ2-3; the D is unclear. CDR1 DFQATT and CDR2 SNEGSKA come from the germline V gene (reference sequence). CDR3 length: 16 amino acids. V was pared by 0 bases and J by 4 bases, with 17 bases between. As DNA, the CDR3 is TGCAGTGCTAGAGATCCCAAAAGCTTCGTGGCAGATACGCAGTATTTT. This translates into CSARDPKSFVADTQYF.